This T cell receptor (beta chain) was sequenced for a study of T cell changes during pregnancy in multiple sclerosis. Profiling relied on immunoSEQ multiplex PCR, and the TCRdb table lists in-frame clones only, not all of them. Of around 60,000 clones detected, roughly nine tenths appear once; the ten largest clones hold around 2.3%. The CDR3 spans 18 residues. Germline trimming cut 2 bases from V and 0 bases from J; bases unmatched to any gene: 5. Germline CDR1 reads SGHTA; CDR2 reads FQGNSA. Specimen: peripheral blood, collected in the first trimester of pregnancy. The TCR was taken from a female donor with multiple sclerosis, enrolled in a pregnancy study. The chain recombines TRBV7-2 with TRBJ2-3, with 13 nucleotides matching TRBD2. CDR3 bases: TGTGCCAGCAGCTTAACGACTAGCGGGGGGATTAGCACAGATACGCAGTATTTT. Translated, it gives CASSLTTSGGISTDTQYF.